This TCR beta chain was identified during a study of vaccination and CD4 T cells after COVID-19. Treatment in this sample: approximately 9-day PBMC culture with coronavirus spike peptide pools or control peptides (ViraFEST assay). The Oncomine TCR Beta short-read assay sequenced DNA from cultured CD4+ T cells. MiXCR was run by TCRdb on the PCR reads, yielding one entry per CDR3 protein. The data show some 23,000 distinct CDR3 sequences, more than 40% seen once. Germline CDR1 reads SGHTA; CDR2 reads FQGTGA. This CDR3 is built from 15 residues. Germline trimming cut 5 bases from V and 6 bases from J; bases unmatched to any gene: 7. On this clonotype: Its target is not known.

Specimen: CD4+ T cells from blood, cultured in vitro, collected before SARS-CoV-2 vaccination. This clonotype was obtained from a human donor who received a COVID-19 vaccine. The chain combines TRBV7-3 with TRBJ2-3; 11 bases are a match to TRBD2. CDR3 region: CASSPSGGYLDTQYF. CDR3 DNA sequence: TGTGCCAGCAGCCCTAGCGGGGGGTACCTTGATACGCAGTATTTT.